Detailed here is one T cell receptor beta chain. The sample originates from a study of T cell repertoires in cytomegalovirus infection. For the study at large: Evidence of both CMV infection and a matching HLA type came from public TCR beta signatures.

MiXCR, run by TCRdb on the reads, gives a single entry per CDR3 protein. This table holds fewer than 700,000 distinct CDR3 sequences, 20% to 25% found once. The CDR3 loop spans 15 amino acids. Trimming cost V 3 bases and J 1 base, with 12 bases left between them. Germline V gene lookup returns CDR1 LNHDA and CDR2 SQIVND (reference sequence). Material: CD8+ T cells from PBMCs. The chain uses TRBV19 and TRBJ1-1; D might be TRBD1 (5 bases). The TCR sequence derives from a human donor in good health (CMV status not recorded). Some clones in this sample may be carry-over from other donors' samples. This CDR3 reads CASSIQGAPNTEAFF. The CDR3 DNA follows: TGTGCCAGTAGTATTCAAGGGGCTCCGAACACTGAAGCTTTCTTT.